This T cell receptor beta chain was observed in a study of human T cells and chemical hapten exposure. Study background: Sensitizing treatment utilized 2% DPC over an approximately 2 cm by approximately 2 cm portion of upper inner arm skin.

The CDR3 loop spans 17 amino acids. Germline trimming cut 4 bases from V and 3 bases from J; bases unmatched to any gene: 11. The germline CDR1 and CDR2 sequences are SGDLS and YYNGEE. This clonotype showed up just a few times. Stated time point: patch test 1, 2 weeks after DPC sensitization. Indicated treatment: therapeutic diphenylcyclopropenone sensitization with weekly scalp DPC. Each CDR3 protein gets one entry after TCRdb re-called the RACE reads with MiXCR. The repertoire holds around 120,000 distinct CDR3 sequences, roughly an eighth seen once, with about 0.9% in the top ten. The chain couples TRBV9 to TRBJ2-2; 8 nucleotides match TRBD1. This sample comprised whole blood, obtained in connection with sensitization to the hapten diphenylcyclopropenone (DPC). The TCR sequence derives from a man aged 18 to 30 with alopecia areata. Some clones in this sample may be carry-over from other donors' samples. CDR3 amino acids: CASSSPAQGADTGELFF. CDR3 in DNA: TGTGCCAGCAGCTCCCCGGCCCAGGGGGCGGACACCGGGGAGCTGTTTTTT.